This T cell receptor beta chain appears in the sequencing data of a study of a mutant IDH1 vaccine in newly diagnosed glioma. Study as a whole: Patients previously underwent radiotherapy, temozolomide, or both, and most underwent both.

Assay: immunoSEQ multiplex PCR; the TCRdb copy retains only in-frame clones and omits some. Of 50,000 to 65,000 clones in the sample, roughly 80% were seen once. The CDR3 contains 15 residues. Germline V lookup: CDR1 MNHNS, CDR2 SASEGT. V was trimmed by 7 bases and J by 7 bases, leaving 22 bases between them. The time point here: week 11, during vaccination. Topical imiquimod was applied with each vaccine dose, which held 300 ug of mutant IDH1 20-mer peptide. As concerns this clone: Its antigen is not identified.

This sequence originates from a woman aged 50 to 65 with glioma. The source material was PBMCs, sampled from a glioma patient whose treatment included an IDH1 peptide vaccine. The chain uses TRBV6-1 and TRBJ1-1; no definite D call. Here the CDR3 reads CASTAPLEGIFEAFF. The CDR3 DNA sequence: TGTGCCAGCACCGCCCCTCTGGAGGGAATCTTTGAAGCTTTCTTT.